The clone carrying this T cell receptor (beta chain) was counted a few times. Its antigen is not known. The record originates from a study of T cell clonotyping in hematopoietic cell transplantation. General observations from the study: After transplant, recipient diversity fell while pathologically expanded clonotypes grew through day 180. Cells were unsorted, so CD4 and CD8 contributions were not separated.

The protocol was immunoSEQ multiplex PCR, while the TCRdb copy is restricted to in-frame clones and leaves out a portion. The repertoire holds 20,000 to 25,000 clones, under 90% seen once, with about 3.5% in the top ten. Sample time point: recipient sample about 28 days before transplant, after cytoreduction. Blood collection times were about day -28 and days 30, 100, 180 posttransplant. The TCR was taken from a man in his late teens or twenties with biphenotypic leukemia. Some clones in this sample may be carry-over from other donors' samples. The sample was peripheral blood mononuclear cells, taken before stem cell transplant.

Written as DNA, the CDR3 is TGTGCCAGCAGCTTGGCCGGGCAGGGGGCGCAATGGCAGTACTTC. Its translation: CASSLAGQGAQWQYF. V and J are TRBV5-4 and TRBJ2-7; TRBD1 matches at 8 bases. In germline, CDR1 is SGHNT, CDR2 YYREEE (reference sequence). Unmatched junction bases numbered 11, after V lost 0 bases and J lost 9 bases. The CDR3 covers 15 residues.